Each of the 22 T cell receptor beta chains below was sequenced from the same sample in a study of identical twins. MiXCR, applied by TCRdb to the 5' RACE reads, yields one record per CDR3 protein. Among more than 1.5 million distinct CDR3 sequences, about 32% were seen once, and the ten largest hold more than 0.25%. The sequencing sample was made of cord blood. The source is a newborn girl in good health.

The sample holds many counts of this clonotype. V is TRBV29-1 and J is TRBJ1-2, with TRBD1 matching over 10 bases. Germline assignment: CDR1 SQVTM and CDR2 ANQGSEA. CDR3 length: 14 amino acids. Losses at the gene ends were 7 bases for V and 2 bases for J; bases not matched to a gene: 7. CDR3 residues: CSALPGQGNYGYTF. Here the CDR3 DNA reads TGCAGCGCGCTGCCGGGACAGGGGAACTATGGCTACACCTTC.

The genes are TRBV7-9 and TRBJ2-7; 7 bases align to TRBD1. This CDR3 is built from 15 residues. Germline V lookup: CDR1 SEHNR, CDR2 FQNEAQ (reference sequence). V shed 5 bases and J 2 bases; nucleotides not matched to a gene: 9. This chain's CDR3 is CASSLGTARTYEQYF. The CDR3 region has the DNA TGTGCCAGCAGCCTCGGGACAGCGAGGACCTACGAGCAGTACTTC.

The V and J genes are TRBV20-1 and TRBJ2-5; 9 positions match TRBD1. Per germline, CDR1 DFQATT and CDR2 SNEGSKA (reference sequence). V dropped 4 bases and J dropped 5; count of bases not matched to a gene: 14. The CDR3 is made up of 16 amino acids. DNA of the CDR3: TGCAGTGCTATTCCAACCCGGGACAGGGATCGGGAGACCCAGTACTTC. This sequence encodes CSAIPTRDRDRETQYF.

The sample holds a few counts of this clonotype. Its ends do not fully match the called genes, so a read error is possible. This chain uses TRBV29-1 with TRBJ1-2; D gene unclear. The CDR3 length is 11 residues. Per germline, CDR1 SQVTM and CDR2 ANQGSEA. CDR3 protein: CGVVEGYGYTF. CDR3 nucleotide sequence: TGCGGCGTTGTTGAGGGTTATGGCTACACCTTC.

This clonotype was recorded at least ten times. The J gene is TRBJ1-2, the V gene TRBV11-2; no clear D. The CDR3 totals 14 residues. The germline V and J ends were trimmed by 0 bases and 5 bases, with 10 bases remaining between them. From germline, CDR1 is SGHAT and CDR2 FQNNGV. The CDR3, as DNA: TGTGCCAGCAGCTTAGATCCTGCAGCTTATGGCTACACCTTC. This translates into CASSLDPAAYGYTF.

The J gene is TRBJ2-7, the V gene TRBV5-1; tentative D call: TRBD1 (6 bases). V shed 1 base and J shed 1 base, with 21 bases lying between them. Looked up from germline, CDR1 is SGHRS and CDR2 is YFSETQ. CDR3 size: 18 residues. In nucleotides, the CDR3 is TGCGCCAGCAGCTTGCAGGGGATACCGACACCAACATCCTACGAGCAGTACTTC. Translating it yields CASSLQGIPTPTSYEQYF.

This rearrangement joins TRBV6-1 to TRBJ1-6; perhaps TRBD1 as D (6 bases). The V end lost 6 bases, the J end lost 8 bases, and 8 bases lay between the germline ends. Germline CDR1 MNHNS, CDR2 SASEGT. This CDR3 is built from 12 residues. The chain's CDR3 is CASRDRYSPLHF. The CDR3, as DNA: TGTGCCAGCAGGGACAGATATTCACCCCTCCACTTT.

This clonotype has a handful of counts. The chain recombines TRBV7-2 with TRBJ2-4; TRBD2 aligns across 12 bases. With the DNA end fitting TRBJ2-5 better, the J assignment may be wrong. Germline V gene lookup returns CDR1 SGHTA and CDR2 FQGNSA. The CDR3 covers 16 residues. CDR3 protein: CASSLWTSGKEETQYF. DNA of the CDR3: TGTGCCAGCAGCCTCTGGACTAGCGGGAAGGAAGAGACCCAGTACTTC.

This chain joins TRBV14 and TRBJ1-1; tentative D call: TRBD1 (5 bases). Trimming shortened V by 4 bases and J by 4 bases, and 16 bases separated the two germline ends. The V gene's germline CDR1 is SGHDN and CDR2 FVKESK. CDR3 length equals 15 residues. Here the CDR3 reads CASSPGAGGSTEAFF. The CDR3 DNA follows: TGTGCCAGCAGCCCCGGGGCGGGGGGGAGCACTGAAGCTTTCTTT.

This clonotype was detected only a few times. The V and J genes are TRBV2 and TRBJ2-7; TRBD2 agrees at 7 bases. Germline V gene sequence: CDR1 SNHLY, CDR2 FYNNEI. V lost 6 bases and J lost 2; bases outside the gene matches: 7. This CDR3 is 14 amino acids long. This chain's CDR3 is CASRSLAAAYEQYF. For the CDR3, the DNA is TGTGCCAGCAGGTCGCTAGCGGCAGCCTACGAGCAGTACTTC. Full variable domain (remainder filled in from reference TRBV2 and TRBJ2-7): EPEVTQTPSHQVTQMGQEVILRCVPISNHLYFYWYRQILGQKVEFLVSFYNNEISEKSEIFDDQFSVERPDGSNFTLKIRSTKLEDSAMYFCASRSLAAAYEQYFGPGTRLTVT.

This clonotype appeared a few times. This chain connects TRBV7-6 to TRBJ2-3; 11 bases line up with TRBD2. The CDR3 contains 17 residues. The germline V gene encodes CDR1 SGHVS and CDR2 FNYEAQ. V shed 0 bases and J 2 bases; nucleotides not matched to a gene: 4. CDR3 in DNA: TGTGCCAGCAGCTTAGCCCTAGCGGGGGGTGCCACAGATACGCAGTATTTT. It yields the protein CASSLALAGGATDTQYF.

This chain links TRBV9 with TRBJ2-3, with 8 bases fitting TRBD1. The CDR3 totals 16 residues. The germline V gene has CDR1 SGDLS and CDR2 YYNGEE. V dropped 0 bases and J dropped 3; count of bases not matched to a gene: 6. CDR3 protein: CASSVAPTGATDTQYF. The CDR3 DNA reads TGTGCCAGCAGCGTAGCGCCGACAGGGGCAACAGATACGCAGTATTTT.

Only one count was recorded for this clonotype. V is TRBV20-1 and J is TRBJ1-2, with D possibly matching TRBD1 (5 bases). The V end was cut by 3 bases, the J end by 1 base, with 18 bases between. CDR3 length equals 16 residues. The V gene's germline CDR1 is DFQATT and CDR2 SNEGSKA (reference sequence). CDR3 loop: CSARAGDRAINYGYTF. CDR3 bases: TGCAGTGCTAGGGCCGGAGACAGAGCGATTAACTATGGCTACACCTTC.

V is TRBV28 and J is TRBJ2-1; no reliable D call. V was trimmed by 5 bases and J by 10 bases, leaving 21 bases between them. CDR1 and CDR2 (germline): MDHEN, SYDVKM. CDR3 length equals 15 residues. The CDR3 nucleotides read TGTGCCAGCAGTCCCCGTGGCAGTGCCTCAAGGGAGCAGTTCTTC. This translates into CASSPRGSASREQFF.

Worth noting for this clonotype: At one of its ends the junction is not consistent with the germline gene, which may arise from a read error. CDR3 amino acids: CSALGPLGNRPQHF. CDR3 in DNA: TGCAGTGCCCTCGGACCGCTAGGGAATCGGCCCCAGCATTTT. The rearrangement links TRBV20-1 to TRBJ1-5, with D unclear. CDR1 DFQATT and CDR2 SNEGSKA come from the germline V gene (reference sequence). The CDR3 extends over 14 amino acids.

The rearrangement joins TRBV9 to TRBJ2-5, with 9 bases aligning to TRBD2. Germline V gene sequence: CDR1 SGDLS, CDR2 YYNGEE. V trimming: 4 bases; J trimming: 3 bases; junction bases outside the gene matches: 4. The CDR3 is 14 amino acids. CDR3 sequence: CASSPAGGEETQYF. The DNA of the CDR3 is TGTGCCAGCAGCCCCGCGGGGGGGGAAGAGACCCAGTACTTC.

This clonotype was seen many times. This chain joins TRBV29-1 and TRBJ2-6, with a possible D match to TRBD1 (5 bases). The CDR3 length is 13 residues. Trimming took 7 bases from V and 1 from J, leaving 8 bases between them. Per germline, CDR1 SQVTM and CDR2 ANQGSEA. The CDR3 region has the DNA TGCAGCGCACAGGCATCTGGGGCCAACGTCCTGACTTTC. Translated, it gives CSAQASGANVLTF.

The V gene is TRBV6-6, the J gene TRBJ2-1, with D possibly TRBD1 on 6 matching bases. The CDR3 is 16 amino acids. Trimming took off 0 bases at V and 6 bases at J, with 15 bases between the two ends. Germline assignment: CDR1 MNHNY and CDR2 SVGAGI (reference sequence). The CDR3 DNA is TGTGCCAGCAGTTACTCGATCCGGGAAGGGGGCAATGAGCAGTTCTTC. Translation: CASSYSIREGGNEQFF.

This rearrangement joins TRBV7-6 to TRBJ2-3, with 8 bases matching TRBD2. This CDR3 is built from 15 residues. The germline gives CDR1 SGHVS, CDR2 FNYEAQ. Unmatched junction bases numbered 7, after V lost 4 bases and J lost 4 bases. The CDR3: CASSSPGLGPDTQYF. CDR3 coding DNA: TGTGCCAGCAGCTCACCGGGACTAGGACCAGATACGCAGTATTTT.

The J gene is TRBJ2-3, the V gene TRBV12-3 or TRBV12-4; TRBD2 is a possible D gene (5 bases). V was shortened by 6 bases and J by 10 bases, with 14 bases between the two germline ends. The CDR3 has 12 amino acids. CDR3 amino acids: CASRLLGFAQYF. DNA for the CDR3: TGTGCCAGCAGGCTACTAGGCTTTGCGCAGTATTTT.

This clonotype showed up just a few times. The V call is TRBV28, the J call TRBJ1-2; D is undetermined. Trimming stripped 8 bases from V and 6 bases from J, with 10 bases between. CDR1 is MDHEN, CDR2 SYDVKM, per germline. The CDR3 is 11 residues long. CDR3 bases: TGTGCCAGCGGCGGCCTGAATGGCTACACCTTC. It encodes CASGGLNGYTF.

The V and J genes are TRBV21-1 and TRBJ2-5; the tabulated D call, TRBD1, remains unverified against the DNA. TRBV21-1 is termed a pseudogene. The CDR3 consists of 14 residues. CDR3 sequence (DNA): TGTGCCAGCAGCAAAGCCAACGGGGGAGAGACCCAGTACTTC. Translation gives CASSKANGGETQYF.